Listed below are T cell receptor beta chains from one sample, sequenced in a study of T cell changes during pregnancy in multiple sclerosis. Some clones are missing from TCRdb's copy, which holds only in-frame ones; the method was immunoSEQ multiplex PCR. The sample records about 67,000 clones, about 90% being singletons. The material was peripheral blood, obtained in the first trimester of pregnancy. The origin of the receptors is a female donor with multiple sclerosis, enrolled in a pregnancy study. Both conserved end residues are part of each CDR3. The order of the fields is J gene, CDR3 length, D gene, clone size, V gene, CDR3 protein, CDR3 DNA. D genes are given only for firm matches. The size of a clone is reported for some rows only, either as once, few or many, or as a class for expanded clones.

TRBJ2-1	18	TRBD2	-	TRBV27	CASSPGLAGGSSYNEQFF	TGTGCCAGCTCCCCGGGACTAGCGGGAGGGAGCTCCTACAATGAGCAGTTCTTC
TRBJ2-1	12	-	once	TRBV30	CAWSRLVNEQFF	TGTGCCTGGAGTCGACTAGTAAATGAGCAGTTCTTC
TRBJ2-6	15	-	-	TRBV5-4	CASSGRGSGANVLTF	TGTGCCAGCAGCGGCCGGGGTTCTGGGGCCAACGTCCTGACTTTC
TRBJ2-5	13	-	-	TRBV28	CASSPSGTETQYF	TGTGCCAGCAGTCCATCGGGAACCGAGACCCAGTACTTC
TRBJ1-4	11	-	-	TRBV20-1	CSARDLDSVFF	TGCAGTGCTAGAGATTTGGACTCCGTTTTTTTT
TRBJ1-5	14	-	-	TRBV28	CASRTGTDNQPQHF	TGTGCCAGCAGAACAGGGACCGACAATCAGCCCCAGCATTTT
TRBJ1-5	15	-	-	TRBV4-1	CASSQEPGGAQPQHF	TGCGCCAGCAGCCAAGAACCCGGGGGGGCGCAGCCCCAGCATTTT
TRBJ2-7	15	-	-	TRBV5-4	CASSKQGTGLIEQYF	TGTGCCAGCAGCAAACAAGGCACAGGGTTGATCGAGCAGTACTTC
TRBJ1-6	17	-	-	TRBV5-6	CASSRTGKLSYNSPLHF	TGTGCCAGCAGTCGAACAGGGAAACTCTCCTATAATTCACCCCTCCACTTT
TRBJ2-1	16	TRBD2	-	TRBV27	CASSLRLAGGLNEQFF	TGTGCCAGCAGTTTACGACTAGCGGGAGGGTTAAATGAGCAGTTCTTC
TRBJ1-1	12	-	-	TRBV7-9	CASSVMNTEAFF	TGTGCCAGCAGTGTCATGAACACTGAAGCTTTCTTT
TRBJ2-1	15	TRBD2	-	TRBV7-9	CASSLSRGVYNEQFF	TGTGCCAGCAGCCTCTCGCGGGGGGTCTACAATGAGCAGTTCTTC
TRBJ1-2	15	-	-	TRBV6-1	CASSETGLHPYGYTF	TGTGCCAGCAGTGAAACAGGACTACACCCTTATGGCTACACCTTC
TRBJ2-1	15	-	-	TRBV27	CASSSLSLSGGEQFF	TGTGCCAGCAGTTCCCTCTCCCTGAGCGGCGGTGAGCAGTTCTTC
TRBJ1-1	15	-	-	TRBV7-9	CASSLGVRAQAEAFF	TGTGCCAGCAGCTTAGGTGTGAGGGCTCAAGCTGAAGCTTTCTTT
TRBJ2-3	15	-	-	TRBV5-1	CASSPPPGATDTQYF	TGCGCCAGCAGCCCTCCCCCAGGGGCCACAGATACGCAGTATTTT
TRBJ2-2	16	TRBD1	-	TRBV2	CASTGDRERVTGELFF	TGTGCCAGCACGGGGGACAGGGAAAGGGTAACCGGGGAGCTGTTTTTT
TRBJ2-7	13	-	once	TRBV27	CASSLSRRNEQYF	TGTGCCAGCAGTTTATCCCGGCGGAACGAGCAGTACTTC
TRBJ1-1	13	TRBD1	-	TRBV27	CASSMTGANEAFF	TGTGCCAGCAGTATGACAGGGGCGAATGAAGCTTTCTTT
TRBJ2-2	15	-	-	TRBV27	CASSLSQDYTGELFF	TGTGCCAGCAGTTTATCGCAGGATTACACCGGGGAGCTGTTTTTT
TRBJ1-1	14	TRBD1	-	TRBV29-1	CSVVDRVTNTEAFF	TGCAGCGTTGTCGACAGGGTAACGAACACTGAAGCTTTCTTT
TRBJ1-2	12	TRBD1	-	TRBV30	CAWSRTGTRYTF	TGTGCCTGGAGCCGGACAGGGACGCGCTACACCTTC
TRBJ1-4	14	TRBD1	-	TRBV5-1	CASHTGATNEKLFF	TGCGCCAGCCATACAGGGGCAACTAATGAAAAACTGTTTTTT
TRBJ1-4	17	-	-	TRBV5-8	CASSLAGTGRANEKLFF	TGTGCCAGCAGCTTGGCCGGGACTGGGCGCGCTAATGAAAAACTGTTTTTT
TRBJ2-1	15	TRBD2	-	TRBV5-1	CASSRWGGGDNEQFF	TGCGCCAGCAGCCGGTGGGGCGGGGGGGACAATGAGCAGTTCTTC
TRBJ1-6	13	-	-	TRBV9	CASSVGGNSPLHF	TGTGCCAGCAGCGTCGGGGGTAATTCACCCCTCCACTTT
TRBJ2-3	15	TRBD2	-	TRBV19	CASSIGGTITDTQYF	TGTGCCAGTAGTATAGGGGGGACTATCACAGATACGCAGTATTTT
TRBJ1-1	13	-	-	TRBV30	CAWGRGKNTEAFF	TGTGCCTGGGGAAGGGGCAAGAACACTGAAGCTTTCTTT
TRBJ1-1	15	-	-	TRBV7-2	CASSFPGRWVTEAFF	TGTGCCAGCAGCTTCCCCGGGAGGTGGGTCACTGAAGCTTTCTTT
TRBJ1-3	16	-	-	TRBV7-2	CASSLDGGRAGNTIYF	TGTGCCAGCAGTTTGGACGGAGGGAGAGCTGGAAACACCATATATTTT
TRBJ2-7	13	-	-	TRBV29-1	CSAAQGGESEQYF	TGCAGCGCCGCACAGGGGGGGGAGTCCGAGCAGTACTTC
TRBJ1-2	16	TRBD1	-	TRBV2	CARAVDDQRGRYGYTF	TGTGCCAGGGCCGTTGACGACCAAAGGGGGCGCTATGGCTACACCTTC
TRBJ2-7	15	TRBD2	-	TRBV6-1	CASSAHSGTSYEQYF	TGTGCCAGCAGTGCACACTCCGGGACTAGCTACGAGCAGTACTTC
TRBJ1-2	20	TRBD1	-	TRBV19	CASSITIGGGRGRTRYGYTF	TGTGCCAGTAGTATAACTATAGGGGGAGGCAGGGGGCGGACAAGATATGGCTACACCTTC
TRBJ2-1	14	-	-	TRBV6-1	CASSLDGSYNEQFF	TGTGCCAGCAGTCTAGACGGCTCCTACAATGAGCAGTTCTTC
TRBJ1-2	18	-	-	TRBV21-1	CASSKSSQTGTLDYGYTF	TGTGCCAGCAGCAAGAGTTCGCAGACAGGGACCCTGGACTATGGCTACACCTTC
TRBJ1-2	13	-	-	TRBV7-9	CASSLGGNYGYTF	TGTGCCAGCAGCTTAGGCGGCAACTATGGCTACACCTTC
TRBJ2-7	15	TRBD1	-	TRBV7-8	CASSSQGQGSYEQYF	TGTGCCAGCAGCTCCCAAGGACAGGGGTCCTACGAGCAGTACTTC
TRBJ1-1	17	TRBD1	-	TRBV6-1	CASSETYRGTGNTEAFF	TGTGCCAGCAGTGAGACGTACAGGGGAACGGGAAACACTGAAGCTTTCTTT
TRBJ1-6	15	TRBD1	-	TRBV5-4	CASRPDRVSNSPLHF	TGTGCCAGCAGACCCGACAGGGTCAGCAATTCACCCCTCCACTTT
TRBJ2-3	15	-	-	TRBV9	CASSRGSSSTDTQYF	TGTGCCAGCAGTAGGGGCTCCTCGAGCACAGATACGCAGTATTTT
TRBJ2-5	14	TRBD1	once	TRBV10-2	CARNGYRGLETQYF	TGCGCCAGGAATGGTTACAGGGGGCTCGAGACCCAGTACTTC
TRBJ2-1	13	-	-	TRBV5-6	CASSLGTPDEQFF	TGTGCCAGCAGCTTAGGGACTCCGGATGAGCAGTTCTTC
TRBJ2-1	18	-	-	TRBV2	CASSERHRVARSYNEQFF	TGTGCCAGCAGTGAAAGGCATCGAGTAGCGCGCTCCTACAATGAGCAGTTCTTC
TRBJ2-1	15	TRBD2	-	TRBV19	CASSMGTSRYNEQFF	TGTGCCAGTAGTATGGGGACTAGCCGCTACAATGAGCAGTTCTTC
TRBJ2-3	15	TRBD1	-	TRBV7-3	CASSPGTGKRDTQYF	TGTGCCAGCAGTCCCGGGACAGGGAAACGAGATACGCAGTATTTT
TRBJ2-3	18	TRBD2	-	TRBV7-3	CASSPKAGGPLKTDTQYF	TGTGCCAGCAGCCCAAAAGCGGGGGGGCCTTTGAAAACAGATACGCAGTATTTT